This T cell receptor (beta chain) originates from a study of blood T cell repertoires in COVID-19. In the study overall: T cells, B-cell-depleted T cells, or PBMCs provided the cDNA or gDNA that served as material.

Libraries were prepared by immunoSEQ multiplex PCR; TCRdb keeps only in-frame clonotypes and omits some of them. The sample contains 310,000 or so clones, 80% to 90% of which appear only once. The sample was peripheral blood. The origin of this receptor is a man aged 25 to 45 with COVID-19, enrolled during active disease.

For the CDR3, the DNA is TGCGCCAGCAGCTCGAGGACAATGGGGTATGGCTACACCTTC. Protein: CASSSRTMGYGYTF. The genes are TRBV5-1 and TRBJ1-2; tentative D call: TRBD1 (5 bases). Germline V CDR1 and CDR2: SGHRS, YFSETQ. There are 14 residues in the CDR3. V lost 3 bases and J 5 bases, leaving 14 bases between the germline ends.